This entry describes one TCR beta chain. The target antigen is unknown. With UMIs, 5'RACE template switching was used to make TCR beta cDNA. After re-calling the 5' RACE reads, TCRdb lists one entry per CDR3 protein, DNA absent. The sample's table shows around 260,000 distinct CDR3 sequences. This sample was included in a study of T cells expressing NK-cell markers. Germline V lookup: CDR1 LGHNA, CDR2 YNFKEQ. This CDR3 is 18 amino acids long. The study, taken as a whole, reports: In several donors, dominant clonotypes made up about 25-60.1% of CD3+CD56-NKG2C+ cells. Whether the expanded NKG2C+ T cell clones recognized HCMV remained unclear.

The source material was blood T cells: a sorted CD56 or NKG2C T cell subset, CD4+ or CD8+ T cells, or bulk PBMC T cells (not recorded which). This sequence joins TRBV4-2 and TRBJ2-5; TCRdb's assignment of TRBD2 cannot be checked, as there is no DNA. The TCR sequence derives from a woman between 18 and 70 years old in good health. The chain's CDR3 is CASSQVGYAGEFAKTQYF.